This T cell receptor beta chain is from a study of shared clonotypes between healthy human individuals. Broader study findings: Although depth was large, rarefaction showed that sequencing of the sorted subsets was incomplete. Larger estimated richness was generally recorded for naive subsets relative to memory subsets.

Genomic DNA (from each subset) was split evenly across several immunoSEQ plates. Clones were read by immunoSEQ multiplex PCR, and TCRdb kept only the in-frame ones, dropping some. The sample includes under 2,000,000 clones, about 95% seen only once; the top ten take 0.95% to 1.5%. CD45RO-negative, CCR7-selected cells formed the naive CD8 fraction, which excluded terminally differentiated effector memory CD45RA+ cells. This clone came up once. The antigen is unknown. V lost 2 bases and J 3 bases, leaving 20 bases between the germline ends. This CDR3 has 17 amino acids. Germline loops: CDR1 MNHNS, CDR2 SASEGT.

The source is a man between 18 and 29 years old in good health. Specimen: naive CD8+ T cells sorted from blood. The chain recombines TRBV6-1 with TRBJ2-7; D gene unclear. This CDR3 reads CASSEFRMGSKIYEQYF. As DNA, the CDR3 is TGTGCCAGCAGTGAATTTCGTATGGGTTCCAAGATCTACGAGCAGTACTTC.